This TCR beta chain is drawn from a study of blood T cell repertoires in COVID-19. Overall study: Samples of COVID-19 (acute and convalescent) were obtained from the United States, Italy and Spain. T cells, B-cell-depleted T cells, or PBMCs provided the cDNA or gDNA that served as material.

Only in-frame clones appear in the TCRdb table, and some are missing; sequencing was by immunoSEQ multiplex PCR. The sample consists of more than 200,000 clones, roughly 88% of them appearing once. Recruitment covered about 25 US areas and drew participants whose ages spanned roughly 18 to 90 years. The ends lost 8 bases at V and 4 bases at J; junction bases unmatched: 9. The CDR3 length is 15 residues. Per the germline V gene, CDR1 is PRHDT and CDR2 is FYEKMQ (reference sequence). Material: PBMCs or T cells enriched from blood (not recorded which). This receptor was taken from a woman in her thirties who had been exposed to COVID-19. V gene TRBV13 combines with J gene TRBJ2-1, with 9 positions matching TRBD2. CDR3 DNA sequence: TGTGCCAGCCGAAGGGGACTAGCAGTTTACAATGAGCAGTTCTTC. Translated: CASRRGLAVYNEQFF.